The 21 T cell receptor beta chains in this list originate from one sample, sequenced in a study of blood T cells in healthy people across ages. The authors ran a second PCR of about 6 to 12 cycles using a sample-barcoded 5' primer and a J-beta primer mix. TCRdb analysed the 5' RACE reads with MiXCR anew, one entry per CDR3 protein. The sample includes about 2 million distinct CDR3 sequences, about 49% of them seen just once. The sample taken for sequencing was blood. Receptor source: a woman between 35 and 50 years old in good health.

V is TRBV27 and J is TRBJ2-7; TRBD2 is a possible D gene (6 bases). Per germline, CDR1 MNHEY and CDR2 SMNVEV (reference sequence). V gave up 0 bases and J gave up 2 bases, with 14 bases separating them. The CDR3 has 16 residues. The CDR3 region is CASSLSRRLATYEQYF. For the CDR3, the DNA is TGTGCCAGCAGTTTATCGCGCAGGCTAGCGACCTACGAGCAGTACTTC.

The chain is built from TRBV4-2 and TRBJ2-1; 16 bases fit TRBD2. V trimming: 1 base; J trimming: 0 bases; junction bases outside the gene matches: 6. Looked up from germline, CDR1 is LGHNA and CDR2 is YNFKEQ. The CDR3 runs 20 residues. The CDR3 protein is CASSQGMGLAGGSSYNEQFF. CDR3 coding DNA: TGTGCCAGCAGCCAAGGGATGGGACTAGCGGGGGGGAGCTCCTACAATGAGCAGTTCTTC.

This clonotype was seen more than once but under ten times. J is TRBJ1-2 and V is TRBV20-1; the match to TRBD1 covers 8 bases. Germline assignment: CDR1 DFQATT and CDR2 SNEGSKA (reference sequence). This CDR3 has 13 residues. V dropped 7 bases and J dropped 7; count of bases not matched to a gene: 11. Here the CDR3 reads CSGLSGTGSGYTF. Here the CDR3 DNA reads TGCAGTGGGTTGTCCGGGACAGGAAGTGGCTACACCTTC.

This clonotype was observed a handful of times. This sequence joins TRBV3-1 and TRBJ2-1; 8 positions match TRBD2. The V segment lost 2 bases and the J segment 1 base; nucleotides outside the gene matches: 13. The CDR3 is 19 residues long. Germline values: CDR1 LGHDT, CDR2 YNNKEL (reference sequence). CDR3 sequence reads: CASSQPSKTSVLSYNEQFF. CDR3 DNA sequence: TGTGCCAGCAGCCAACCCTCGAAGACTAGCGTTTTATCCTACAATGAGCAGTTCTTC.

V gene TRBV7-2 combines with J gene TRBJ1-5; 8 positions match TRBD1. Germline values: CDR1 SGHTA, CDR2 FQGNSA. J was trimmed by 6 bases and V by 5 bases; bases with no gene match: 6. This CDR3 is built from 14 residues. The CDR3 coding sequence is TGTGCCAGCAGCCCCCACAGGGGGGCTCAGCCCCAGCATTTT. As protein: CASSPHRGAQPQHF.

The J gene is TRBJ2-3, the V gene TRBV7-3; perhaps TRBD2 as D (6 bases). Trimming left V 5 bases short and J 2 bases short, with 14 bases between. The CDR3 has 15 residues. Germline V lookup: CDR1 SGHTA, CDR2 FQGTGA. CDR3 protein: CASSAGPTLTDTQYF. CDR3 DNA sequence: TGTGCCAGCAGCGCGGGACCGACCCTCACAGATACGCAGTATTTT.

This clonotype was found once. The chain couples TRBV6-6 to TRBJ2-1; D is perhaps TRBD2 (5 bases). Matching the DNA end better, TRBJ2-7 makes the J call doubtful. This CDR3 has 15 amino acids. Germline-derived CDR1 and CDR2 are MNHNY and SVGAGI (reference sequence). The CDR3 DNA sequence: TGTGCCAGCAGTCGCCTATCAGGAGGTAACAATGAGCAGTACTTC. Residues: CASSRLSGGNNEQYF.

Only a few counts were recorded for this clonotype. The V gene is TRBV28, the J gene TRBJ2-1; 8 bases map to TRBD2. Germline V CDR1 and CDR2: MDHEN, SYDVKM. With V trimmed by 6 bases and J by 8 bases, 3 bases remained unmatched. This CDR3 comprises 12 residues. The CDR3 DNA follows: TGTGCCAGCAGGCGGGGGGTCGATGAGCAGTTCTTC. Its translation is CASRRGVDEQFF. The variable domain in full, with the rest retrieved from reference TRBV28 and TRBJ2-1, is DVKVTQSSRYLVKRTGEKVFLECVQDMDHENMFWYRQDPGLGLRLIYFSYDVKMKEKGDIPEGYSVSREKKERFSLILESASTNQTSMYLCASRRGVDEQFFGPGTRLTVL.

This clonotype was detected only once. The chain combines TRBV4-3 with TRBJ1-1; TRBD1 is a possible D gene (5 bases). The germline V gene encodes CDR1 LGHNA and CDR2 YSLEER. The CDR3 consists of 13 residues. The germline V and J ends were trimmed by 1 base and 11 bases, with 14 bases remaining between them. The CDR3 is CASSQGRGLKAFF. Written as DNA, the CDR3 is TGCGCCAGCAGCCAAGGGAGGGGCCTGAAGGCTTTCTTT.

The chain links TRBV20-1 to TRBJ2-3; D remains unclear. V dropped 3 bases and J dropped 6 bases, with 10 bases sitting between them. The CDR3 runs 12 residues. CDR1 is DFQATT and CDR2 is SNEGSKA in the germline V gene (reference sequence). CDR3 coding DNA: TGCAGTGCTAGGGGCCGGTGGGATACGCAGTATTTT. Translation: CSARGRWDTQYF.

Comments on this clonotype: One junction end does not reproduce the germline sequence, and a read error may be involved. This chain connects TRBV12-3 or TRBV12-4 to TRBJ2-3; 11 positions agree with TRBD2. The CDR3 loop spans 16 amino acids. CDR3 in amino acids: CASSLITSGGTDAQYF. CDR3 DNA: TGTGCCAGCAGTTTAATTACTAGCGGGGGTACAGATGCGCAGTATTTT.

The chain employs TRBV9 and TRBJ2-6, with TRBD2 identical over 7 bases. The CDR3 covers 14 residues. Trimming at V came to 6 bases and at J to 2 bases, leaving 2 bases not matched to a gene. Germline V lookup: CDR1 SGDLS, CDR2 YYNGEE. Here the CDR3 reads CASTRGAGANVLTF. CDR3 coding DNA: TGTGCCAGCACCCGGGGGGCTGGGGCCAACGTCCTGACTTTC. The full variable domain, rest sourced from reference TRBV9 and TRBJ2-6, is DSGVTQTPKHLITATGQRVTLRCSPRSGDLSVYWYQQSLDQGLQFLIQYYNGEERAKGNILERFSAQQFPDLHSELNLSSLELGDSALYFCASTRGAGANVLTFGAGSRLTVL.

The chain recombines TRBV6-5 with TRBJ2-7; D might be TRBD2 (6 bases). Germline V gives CDR1 MNHEY, CDR2 SVGAGI. The V gene lost 8 bases and the J gene lost 1 base, with 18 bases spanning the gap. CDR3 length: 15 residues. The CDR3 is CASRQGAGSSYEQYF. CDR3 in DNA: TGTGCCAGCCGCCAGGGCGCGGGATCATCCTACGAGCAGTACTTC.

This clonotype was observed a single time. The J gene is TRBJ2-5, the V gene TRBV4-2; TRBD1 matches at 9 bases. The closer fit of TRBJ2-7 to the DNA end suggests the J call may be wrong. Germline loops: CDR1 LGHNA, CDR2 YNFKEQ. This CDR3 has 16 amino acids. CDR3 sequence (DNA): TGTGCCAGCAGCCAAGTATCGGGACAGGGTAACTACGAGCAGTACTTC. As protein: CASSQVSGQGNYEQYF.

The chain uses TRBV4-2 and TRBJ2-5; 9 bases agree with TRBD2. V was clipped by 3 bases and J by 8 bases; unmatched bases: 10. CDR1 and CDR2 (germline): LGHNA, YNFKEQ. CDR3 length: 15 amino acids. The CDR3 bases are TGTGCCAGCAGCCAGGCAAGCGGGGGGTCCCAAACCCAGTACTTC. Its translation is CASSQASGGSQTQYF.

This clonotype has a handful of counts. The gene calls are TRBV7-2 and TRBJ2-5; 9 nucleotides agree with TRBD2. Looked up from germline, CDR1 is SGHTA and CDR2 is FQGNSA. The CDR3 is 18 amino acids. V was clipped by 2 bases and J by 5 bases; unmatched bases: 15. The CDR3 region is CASSLIGTSPGGRETQYF. The CDR3 DNA reads TGTGCCAGCAGCTTAATCGGGACTAGCCCTGGAGGACGGGAGACCCAGTACTTC.

This clonotype showed up just a few times. The chain is built from TRBV6-1 and TRBJ2-7; unclear D gene. Trimming removed 3 bases from V and 3 bases from J, with 15 bases in between. The CDR3 totals 15 residues. The V gene's germline CDR1 is MNHNS and CDR2 SASEGT. In DNA, the CDR3 is TGTGCCAGCAGTGAGTTAGAGGCTTTCGGCTACGAGCAGTACTTC. Translation gives CASSELEAFGYEQYF.

A word on this clonotype: Mismatch with germline at one junction end may stem from a read error. The chain recombines TRBV4-1 with TRBJ2-4; D gene unclear. The CDR3 covers 15 residues. Germline V gene data show CDR1 as MGHRA and CDR2 as YSYEKL. The CDR3 coding sequence is TGCGCCGGCAGCCAAGAGGACCTAGCCAAAAACATTCAGTACTTC. Encoded protein: CAGSQEDLAKNIQYF.

This chain joins TRBV5-1 and TRBJ2-1, with TRBD1 matching 7 bases. Unmatched junction bases numbered 13, after V lost 4 bases and J lost 9 bases. Germline V lookup: CDR1 SGHRS, CDR2 YFSETQ. The CDR3 length is 15 residues. The chain's CDR3 is CASSLGTDFTAEQFF. The CDR3, as DNA: TGCGCCAGCAGCCTCGGGACAGATTTTACAGCTGAGCAGTTCTTC.

This chain joins TRBV27 and TRBJ2-2, with 9 bases aligning to TRBD2. The CDR3 sequence is 16 residues long. V trimming: 5 bases; J trimming: 4 bases; junction bases outside the gene matches: 8. The V gene's germline CDR1 is MNHEY and CDR2 SMNVEV (reference sequence). The CDR3 loop is CASSLGTSPITGELFF. The CDR3 coding sequence is TGTGCCAGCAGTCTGGGGACTAGCCCGATCACCGGGGAGCTGTTTTTT.

This clonotype was recorded a few times. This chain links TRBV14 with TRBJ2-1; possibly TRBD1 for D (5 bases). The CDR3 extends over 16 amino acids. Trimming took 1 base from V and 4 from J, leaving 14 bases between them. CDR1 is SGHDN and CDR2 is FVKESK in the germline V gene. CDR3 bases: TGTGCCAGCAGCCAAGTGGGGCCAAAGGGATACAATGAGCAGTTCTTC. It encodes CASSQVGPKGYNEQFF. The whole variable domain, remainder taken from reference TRBV14 and TRBJ2-1, is EAGVTQFPSHSVIEKGQTVTLRCDPISGHDNLYWYRRVMGKEIKFLLHFVKESKQDESGMPNNRFLAERTGGTYSTLKVQPAELEDSGVYFCASSQVGPKGYNEQFFGPGTRLTVL.